A selection of T cell receptor beta chains follows, all from one sample in a study of T cell repertoires in cytomegalovirus infection. TCRdb re-called the reads with MiXCR, one entry per CDR3 protein. The table shows 560,000 or so distinct CDR3 sequences, with 16% occurring only once. The sample comprised CD8+ T cells from PBMCs. The source of these receptors is a human donor in good health (CMV status not recorded). Some clones in this sample may be carry-over from other donors' samples. Each CDR3 is given with its conserved first and last residue. Fields, in order: V gene, J gene, CDR3 protein.

V: TRBV28; J: TRBJ2-3; CDR3: CASSLNPAADTQYF
V: TRBV23-1; J: TRBJ1-1; CDR3: CASSQSWTGRHEAFF
V: TRBV19; J: TRBJ2-3; CDR3: CASSMVGLGTDTQYF
V: TRBV4-1; J: TRBJ2-7; CDR3: CASSQDLAASYEQYF
V: TRBV28; J: TRBJ2-7; CDR3: CASSLARGGLRQYF
V: TRBV27; J: TRBJ1-4; CDR3: CASAKAGTDNEKLFF
V: TRBV7-9; J: TRBJ2-1; CDR3: CASSSLGGGNEQFF
V: TRBV7-2; J: TRBJ1-2; CDR3: CATRVGLYGYTF
V: TRBV5-6; J: TRBJ2-7; CDR3: CASSRDGRSSYEQYF
V: TRBV5-3; J: TRBJ1-5; CDR3: CARSLGQHTSNQPQHF
V: TRBV5-5; J: TRBJ2-2; CDR3: CASSPQRTSGTGELFF
V: TRBV5-1; J: TRBJ2-7; CDR3: CASSYTGTSYDEQYF
V: TRBV20-1; J: TRBJ2-7; CDR3: CSPRGQGDYEQYF
V: TRBV7-6; J: TRBJ2-7; CDR3: CASSLAPGTSGTDYEQYF
V: TRBV6-6; J: TRBJ1-1; CDR3: CASSYKTESFF
V: TRBV12-3/TRBV12-4; J: TRBJ2-1; CDR3: CASSSGGPGEQFF
V: TRBV6-1; J: TRBJ1-6; CDR3: CASSEADSYNSPLHF
V: TRBV4-1; J: TRBJ1-5; CDR3: CASSPRQGLQPQHF
V: TRBV10-1; J: TRBJ2-1; CDR3: CASSEKGYNEQFF
V: TRBV5-6; J: TRBJ2-2; CDR3: CASSPGTGDGELFF
V: TRBV11-2; J: TRBJ2-7; CDR3: CASSFYSRSSYEQYF
V: TRBV27; J: TRBJ2-1; CDR3: CASSPRTGAYNEQFF
V: TRBV20-1; J: TRBJ1-2; CDR3: CSAYNMTESNYGYTF
V: TRBV27; J: TRBJ2-1; CDR3: CASSSTGTAYNEQFF
V: TRBV27; J: TRBJ1-5; CDR3: CASSRQGVSNQPQHF
V: TRBV7-9; J: TRBJ2-7; CDR3: CASSPRQTYEQYF
V: TRBV15; J: TRBJ1-6; CDR3: CATSSPLKAFGNSPLHF
V: TRBV12-3/TRBV12-4; J: TRBJ2-7; CDR3: CASSLAGPEQYF
V: TRBV5-5; J: TRBJ1-3; CDR3: CASSLVESRAGNTIYF
V: TRBV7-9; J: TRBJ1-4; CDR3: CASSGQGAVGNEKLFF
V: TRBV28; J: TRBJ2-7; CDR3: CASSLVFKSSYEQYF
V: TRBV15; J: TRBJ2-3; CDR3: CATSRGGGATDTQYF
V: TRBV6-5; J: TRBJ1-1; CDR3: CASSYRRGMNTEAFF
V: TRBV6-1; J: TRBJ2-5; CDR3: CASSSYRAGQETQYF
V: TRBV10-3; J: TRBJ1-2; CDR3: CAISESDREWYGYTF
V: TRBV7-3; J: TRBJ2-7; CDR3: CASSLNPLYEQYF
V: TRBV20-1; J: TRBJ2-3; CDR3: CSARTPFPLQGNKDTQYF
V: TRBV6-5; J: TRBJ1-1; CDR3: CASSYSRRDWHTEAFF
V: TRBV6-5; J: TRBJ1-4; CDR3: CASSRRVLDEKLFF
V: TRBV27; J: TRBJ2-1; CDR3: CASSLSGSGVAEQFF
V: TRBV12-3/TRBV12-4; J: TRBJ2-6; CDR3: CASSLSSRSSGANVLTF
V: TRBV27; J: TRBJ1-5; CDR3: CASSLFPGQYQPQHF
V: TRBV4-1; J: TRBJ2-1; CDR3: CASSQGTGTYNEQFF
V: TRBV12-3/TRBV12-4; J: TRBJ1-2; CDR3: CASSPSNWNYGYTF
V: TRBV7-8; J: TRBJ2-2; CDR3: CASSLGTGYSTGELFF
V: TRBV6-1; J: TRBJ2-1; CDR3: CASRATVSSYNEQFF
V: TRBV7-9; J: TRBJ1-1; CDR3: CASGGRPPQPEAFF
V: TRBV7-2; J: TRBJ2-1; CDR3: CASSLAQDWNEQFF
V: TRBV7-9; J: TRBJ1-1; CDR3: CASSPNRDEAFF
V: TRBV7-2; J: TRBJ2-5; CDR3: CASSYDRSGETPYF
V: TRBV12-3/TRBV12-4; J: TRBJ1-5; CDR3: CASSLALQGSRPQHF
V: TRBV11-2; J: TRBJ2-3; CDR3: CASSQDTAGDTQYF
V: TRBV30; J: TRBJ2-1; CDR3: CACYLAGGGYNEQFF
V: TRBV11-1; J: TRBJ1-2; CDR3: CASSLIFASPVRGYTF
V: TRBV7-8; J: TRBJ1-1; CDR3: CASSLYVGELNTEAFF
V: TRBV9; J: TRBJ2-3; CDR3: CASSVRSGGRTDTQYF
V: TRBV24-1; J: TRBJ2-5; CDR3: CATARGTSGETQYF
V: TRBV28; J: TRBJ2-7; CDR3: CASSAPTRRSHEQYF
V: TRBV12-3/TRBV12-4; J: TRBJ1-1; CDR3: CASTDYLRTEAFF